The 21 T cell receptor beta chains below all came from one sample that was sequenced in a study of blood T cell repertoires in COVID-19. TCRdb keeps only in-frame clones here, not all; method: immunoSEQ multiplex PCR. The sample has tens of thousands of clones, 60% to 80% seen once. Sequenced material: peripheral blood. Source of these receptors: a woman between 45 and 60 years old with acute or convalescent COVID-19.

The chain couples TRBV19 to TRBJ2-7, with a tentative D call TRBD1 (5 bases). CDR1 LNHDA and CDR2 SQIVND come from the germline V gene (reference sequence). The CDR3 loop spans 13 amino acids. V dropped 6 bases and J dropped 2 bases, with 11 bases sitting between them. The CDR3 DNA reads TGTGCCAGTAGAGGCAGGGCCCCCTACGAGCAGTACTTC. It encodes CASRGRAPYEQYF. Supplemented by reference TRBV19 and TRBJ2-7, the full variable domain reads DGGITQSPKYLFRKEGQNVTLSCEQNLNHDAMYWYRQDPGQGLRLIYYSQIVNDFQKGDIAEGYSVSREKKESFPLTVTSAQKNPTAFYLCASRGRAPYEQYFGPGTRLTVT.

The V call is TRBV5-6, the J call TRBJ2-7, with TRBD1 matching 10 bases. V trimming: 4 bases; J trimming: 1 base; junction bases outside the gene matches: 5. CDR3 length equals 15 residues. CDR1 is SGHDT, CDR2 YYEEEE, per germline. The CDR3 sequence: CASSAGTGVSYEQYF. CDR3 sequence (DNA): TGTGCCAGCAGCGCCGGGACAGGGGTTTCCTACGAGCAGTACTTC.

The gene calls are TRBV19 and TRBJ2-7; tentative D call: TRBD1 (6 bases). Trimming shortened V by 5 bases and J by 4 bases, and 9 bases separated the two germline ends. CDR3 length: 12 residues. Germline CDR1 reads LNHDA; CDR2 reads SQIVND (reference sequence). The CDR3, as DNA: TGTGCCAGTAGTCCGACAGGATACGAGCAGTACTTC. This gives the protein CASSPTGYEQYF.

The chain joins TRBV19 to TRBJ2-3; perhaps TRBD1 as D (6 bases). This CDR3 has 15 residues. V was clipped by 1 base and J by 3 bases, with 11 bases between them. Per germline, CDR1 LNHDA and CDR2 SQIVND (reference sequence). The CDR3, as DNA: TGTGCCAGTAGTATAGGTAACAGGGAGACAGATACGCAGTATTTT. Protein sequence: CASSIGNRETDTQYF.

The chain joins TRBV7-9 to TRBJ1-1, with D uncertain. From germline, CDR1 is SEHNR and CDR2 FQNEAQ (reference sequence). V was trimmed by 6 bases and J by 10 bases, leaving 15 bases between them. CDR3 length: 12 residues. CDR3 nucleotides: TGTGCCAGCAGTTCACAGTCTAATGGAGCTTTCTTT. It yields the protein CASSSQSNGAFF.

Only a few counts were recorded for this clone. J is TRBJ1-1 and V is TRBV7-2; unclear D gene. The germline gives CDR1 SGHTA, CDR2 FQGNSA. The germline V and J ends were trimmed by 1 base and 4 bases, with 22 bases remaining between them. CDR3 size: 18 residues. The CDR3 nucleotides are TGTGCCAGCAGCTTAGAGGGCCGTAAATCTACGGAGGGCACTGAAGCTTTCTTT. This sequence encodes CASSLEGRKSTEGTEAFF.

This clone has a handful of counts. V is TRBV27 and J is TRBJ1-2; 8 positions match TRBD1. V lost 0 bases to trimming and J lost 5 bases; unmatched junction nucleotides: 5. In germline, CDR1 is MNHEY, CDR2 SMNVEV (reference sequence). The CDR3 loop spans 15 amino acids. The CDR3 sequence is CASSLSWTGIYGYTF. The CDR3 DNA is TGTGCCAGCAGTTTATCCTGGACAGGGATTTATGGCTACACCTTC.

V is TRBV29-1 and J is TRBJ1-5; 7 bases agree with TRBD1. This CDR3 comprises 12 residues. Looked up from germline, CDR1 is SQVTM and CDR2 is ANQGSEA. J gave up 11 bases and V 4 bases, and 8 bases lay outside the gene matches. The CDR3 is CSVGQGTGAQHF. The CDR3 DNA follows: TGCAGCGTTGGACAGGGAACAGGGGCCCAGCATTTT.

The chain has TRBV4-1 and TRBJ1-1; TRBD1 agrees at 7 bases. CDR1 and CDR2 from the germline V gene are MGHRA and YSYEKL. V shed 0 bases and J 2 bases; nucleotides not matched to a gene: 6. This CDR3 is 16 amino acids long. CDR3 bases: TGCGCCAGCAGCCAAGATGAACACAGGGGAAACACTGAAGCTTTCTTT. The encoded protein is CASSQDEHRGNTEAFF.

This chain connects TRBV28 to TRBJ2-7; D gene ambiguous. The CDR3 extends over 13 amino acids. CDR1 is MDHEN and CDR2 is SYDVKM in the germline V gene. V lost 3 bases to trimming and J lost 0 bases, with 6 bases between them. The CDR3 bases are TGTGCCAGCAGTTTGATTAGCTCCTACGAGCAGTACTTC. It translates to CASSLISSYEQYF. Together with reference TRBV28 and TRBJ2-7, the CDR3 gives the full variable domain: DVKVTQSSRYLVKRTGEKVFLECVQDMDHENMFWYRQDPGLGLRLIYFSYDVKMKEKGDIPEGYSVSREKKERFSLILESASTNQTSMYLCASSLISSYEQYFGPGTRLTVT.

V usage is TRBV6-5 and J usage is TRBJ1-5, with 7 bases lining up with TRBD1. This CDR3 has 15 residues. Trimming cost V 6 bases and J 2 bases; bases outside gene matches: 7. Germline loops: CDR1 MNHEY, CDR2 SVGAGI. CDR3 nucleotide sequence: TGTGCCAGCAGCCCCGACAGGGTCGGCAATCAGCCCCAGCATTTT. This gives the protein CASSPDRVGNQPQHF.

About this clone itself: The sample has other DNA sequences that encode this CDR3 too. The V call is TRBV28, the J call TRBJ1-5, with 8 bases matching TRBD1. This CDR3 comprises 13 residues. The junction had 1 base not matched to a gene; V was cut back by 5 bases and J by 4 bases. From germline, CDR1 is MDHEN and CDR2 SYDVKM. The CDR3 bases are TGTGCCAGCAGTGACAGGGGTAATCAGCCCCAGCATTTT. The encoded protein is CASSDRGNQPQHF.

The J gene is TRBJ1-2, the V gene TRBV14; possible D gene TRBD1, 6 bases. This CDR3 region has 14 residues. Germline V lookup: CDR1 SGHDN, CDR2 FVKESK. Trimming stripped 4 bases from V and 3 bases from J, with 12 bases between. The CDR3 here is CASSPQGSHYGYTF. In DNA, the CDR3 is TGTGCCAGCAGCCCACAGGGTTCCCACTATGGCTACACCTTC.

The V call is TRBV5-8, the J call TRBJ2-1; 12 bases line up with TRBD2. Per germline, CDR1 SGHTS and CDR2 YDEGEE. After removal of 3 bases from V and 6 bases from J, the junction contained 1 base not matched to a gene. The CDR3 runs to 14 residues. CDR3 region: CASSWGLAGNEQFF. The CDR3 nucleotides read TGTGCCAGCAGCTGGGGACTAGCGGGCAATGAGCAGTTCTTC.

In DNA form, the CDR3 reads TGTGCCAGTAGTACCCTACCGACAGGGTACGAGCAGTACTTC. Amino acid sequence: CASSTLPTGYEQYF. The gene calls are TRBV19 and TRBJ2-7; 7 nucleotides line up with TRBD1. Germline V lookup: CDR1 LNHDA, CDR2 SQIVND (reference sequence). The CDR3 totals 14 residues. V lost 4 bases to trimming and J lost 4 bases; unmatched junction nucleotides: 7. Variable domain in full (rest from reference TRBV19 and TRBJ2-7): DGGITQSPKYLFRKEGQNVTLSCEQNLNHDAMYWYRQDPGQGLRLIYYSQIVNDFQKGDIAEGYSVSREKKESFPLTVTSAQKNPTAFYLCASSTLPTGYEQYFGPGTRLTVT.

The genes are TRBV6-5 and TRBJ1-1; D is unclear. The germline V gene encodes CDR1 MNHEY and CDR2 SVGAGI. This CDR3 has 15 amino acids. V lost 7 bases, J lost 0 bases, and 15 bases lay in between. As DNA, the CDR3 is TGTGCCAGCACCCCGGGTACCGTCATGAACACTGAAGCTTTCTTT. Translation gives CASTPGTVMNTEAFF.

V is TRBV30 and J is TRBJ1-2; 8 nucleotides align to TRBD1. This CDR3 is 17 amino acids long. Germline V gene sequence: CDR1 GTSNPN, CDR2 SVGIG (reference sequence). Trimming removed 0 bases from V and 5 bases from J; junction bases left unmatched: 14. The CDR3 region has the DNA TGTGCCTGGAGTGTTCGGGCAGGGGGCTCTGGGGTTTATGGCTACACCTTC. This codes for CAWSVRAGGSGVYGYTF.

V and J are TRBV29-1 and TRBJ1-6, with 11 bases fitting TRBD1. There are 14 residues in the CDR3. The trim removed 6 bases at V and 10 bases at J, leaving 8 bases unmatched. The germline V gene has CDR1 SQVTM and CDR2 ANQGSEA. The CDR3 nucleotides are TGCAGCGTCCAGGGACAGGGGGTAGGATCACCCCTCCACTTT. Its protein is CSVQGQGVGSPLHF.

The genes are TRBV6-5 and TRBJ2-3, with 10 positions matching TRBD2. From germline, CDR1 is MNHEY and CDR2 SVGAGI. After removal of 6 bases from V and 9 bases from J, the junction contained 3 bases not matched to a gene. CDR3 length equals 12 residues. The CDR3 spells CASRISGGTQYF. The CDR3 region has the DNA TGTGCCAGCAGAATTAGCGGGGGGACGCAGTATTTT.

J is TRBJ2-1 and V is TRBV6-1; 9 bases are a match to TRBD2. Trimming at V came to 1 base and at J to 6 bases, leaving 4 bases not matched to a gene. The CDR3 spans 15 residues. CDR1 MNHNS and CDR2 SASEGT come from the germline V gene. CDR3 sequence: CASSEVGLAGNEQFF. In DNA, the CDR3 is TGTGCCAGCAGTGAAGTGGGACTAGCTGGCAATGAGCAGTTCTTC.

This chain joins TRBV28 and TRBJ1-4; weak D call: TRBD1 (6 bases). The CDR3 loop spans 15 amino acids. The ends were cut back, 5 bases at V and 4 bases at J, with 14 bases in the middle. In germline, CDR1 is MDHEN, CDR2 SYDVKM. The CDR3 DNA reads as TGTGCCAGCAGTGGGGAGGGGGTTTTTAATGAAAAACTGTTTTTT. It translates to CASSGEGVFNEKLFF.